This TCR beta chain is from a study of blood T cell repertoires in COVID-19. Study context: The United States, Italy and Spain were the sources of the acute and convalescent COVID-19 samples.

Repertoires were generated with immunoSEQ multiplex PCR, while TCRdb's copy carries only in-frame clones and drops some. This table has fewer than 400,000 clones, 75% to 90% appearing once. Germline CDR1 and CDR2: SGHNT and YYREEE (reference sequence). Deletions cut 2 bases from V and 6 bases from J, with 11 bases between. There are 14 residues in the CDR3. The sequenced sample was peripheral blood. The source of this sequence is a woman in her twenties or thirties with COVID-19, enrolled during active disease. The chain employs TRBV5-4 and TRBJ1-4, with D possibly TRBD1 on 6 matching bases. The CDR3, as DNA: TGTGCCAGCAGCTTAAGGGGGACGGATGAAAAACTGTTTTTT. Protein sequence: CASSLRGTDEKLFF.